The text below deals with one T cell receptor (delta chain). Its matching antigen is unknown. The data are from a study of Vδ1+ human thymocytes. Findings and limits, study-wide: Thymic TRG and TRD repertoires appeared highly polyclonal. About 20% of thymic delta-chain sequences were Vdelta2, with few Vdelta3, unlike blood Vdelta1+ controls. TRG sequences recurred across donors, whereas TRD sequences stayed essentially private.

Per germline, CDR1 TSWWSYY and CDR2 QGS. The V and J ends lost 2 bases and 5 bases respectively, with 18 bases between them. The CDR3 covers 16 residues. Between roughly 96% and 99.6% of sorted thymocytes were Vdelta1+. Sequences come from RNA converted to cDNA by reverse transcription. Multiplex PCR used pooled V-gene forward primers and a constant-region reverse primer to amplify CDR3s. TCRdb made new clone calls on the multiplex PCR reads using CATT. The sample lists more than 45,000 delta-chain clones, approximately 16% occurring once. Input material: Vdelta1+ gamma-delta thymocytes from the thymus. Stated subset: FACS-sorted CD3+ TCRalphabeta- TCRVdelta1+ TCRVdelta2- thymocytes. This clonotype was sampled from a girl younger than two who had congenital heart surgery. The chain has TRDV1 and TRDJ1; D may be TRDD3 (6 bases). In nucleotides, the CDR3 is TGTGCTCTTGGGGAATGGGGACCGGGGGAAACAGATAAACTCATCTTT. Its translation is CALGEWGPGETDKLIF.